A selection of T cell receptor beta chains follows, all from one sample in a study of human T cells and chemical hapten exposure. Each CDR3 protein is one row after TCRdb ran MiXCR on the RACE reads. The profile shows around 92,000 distinct CDR3 sequences, 10% to 13% of them singletons. Specimen: whole blood, collected in connection with sensitization to the hapten diphenylcyclopropenone (DPC). The source of these receptors is an older woman with alopecia areata. Some clones in this sample may be carry-over from other donors' samples. Both conserved end residues are part of each CDR3. A D gene is named only where the DNA matches it firmly. Clone size appears in some rows only: once, few, many, or a class for an expanded clone.

j_call d_call v_call clone_size cdr3_aa cdr3_nt
TRBJ2-3 . TRBV9 few CASSVVGATDTQYF TGTGCCAGCAGCGTAGTGGGCGCCACAGATACGCAGTATTTT
TRBJ2-1 TRBD2 TRBV6-5 many CASRYWGGGASEQFF TGTGCCAGCCGATACTGGGGCGGGGGGGCGAGTGAGCAGTTCTTC
TRBJ1-1 TRBD1 TRBV5-1 few CASSSDRVAEAFF TGCGCCAGCAGCTCTGACAGGGTGGCCGAAGCTTTCTTT
TRBJ1-1 TRBD1 TRBV10-3 . CAINQQGRHTEAFF TGTGCCATCAATCAACAGGGGAGGCACACTGAAGCTTTCTTT
TRBJ2-5 . TRBV20-1 . CSASGLTGRPQETQYF TGCAGTGCTAGTGGCTTGACGGGGCGACCGCAAGAGACCCAGTACTTC
TRBJ1-2 . TRBV15 many CATRPFPTGNYGYTF TGTGCCACCAGGCCCTTCCCAACAGGGAACTATGGCTACACCTTC
TRBJ2-1 TRBD2 TRBV28 . CASSHIDSGGSLF TGTGCCAGCAGTCATATCGATAGCGGGGGATCCCTCTTC
TRBJ1-4 TRBD1 TRBV5-5 few CASSSRTGYEKLFF TGTGCCAGCAGCTCGCGGACAGGGTATGAAAAACTGTTTTTT
TRBJ1-6 . TRBV7-7 . CASSLRTGYNSPLHF TGTGCTAGCAGCTTACGAACAGGGTATAATTCACCCCTCCACTTT
TRBJ2-1 TRBD1 TRBV29-1 many CSVDIVPKGAGEQFF TGCAGCGTTGACATCGTCCCAAAGGGGGCGGGTGAGCAGTTCTTC
TRBJ2-1 . TRBV5-1 . CASSDPASSYNEQFF TGCGCCAGCAGCGACCCGGCGAGCTCCTACAATGAGCAGTTCTTC
TRBJ1-2 . TRBV11-2 . CASSLGRNYGYTF TGTGCCAGCAGCTTAGGACGGAACTATGGCTACACCTTC
TRBJ1-3 . TRBV7-8 few CASSLRGVSGNTIYF TGTGCCAGCAGCTTAAGGGGGGTATCTGGAAACACCATATATTTT
TRBJ2-5 . TRBV20-1 many CSAVQGGGMETQYF TGCAGTGCCGTCCAGGGCGGGGGCATGGAGACCCAGTACTTC
TRBJ2-1 . TRBV5-1 many CASSLEQGINEQFF TGCGCCAGCAGCTTGGAACAGGGTATCAATGAGCAGTTCTTC
TRBJ1-3 . TRBV18 many CASSSNTGTGNTIYF TGTGCCAGCTCATCCAACACAGGGACTGGAAACACCATATATTTT
TRBJ1-1 TRBD1 TRBV10-3 few CAISAKGQATEAFF TGTGCCATCAGTGCGAAGGGACAGGCCACTGAAGCTTTCTTT
TRBJ2-2 . TRBV6-6 many CASSQSQSVRTGELFF TGTGCCAGCAGTCAGTCACAGTCGGTGAGGACCGGGGAGCTGTTTTTT